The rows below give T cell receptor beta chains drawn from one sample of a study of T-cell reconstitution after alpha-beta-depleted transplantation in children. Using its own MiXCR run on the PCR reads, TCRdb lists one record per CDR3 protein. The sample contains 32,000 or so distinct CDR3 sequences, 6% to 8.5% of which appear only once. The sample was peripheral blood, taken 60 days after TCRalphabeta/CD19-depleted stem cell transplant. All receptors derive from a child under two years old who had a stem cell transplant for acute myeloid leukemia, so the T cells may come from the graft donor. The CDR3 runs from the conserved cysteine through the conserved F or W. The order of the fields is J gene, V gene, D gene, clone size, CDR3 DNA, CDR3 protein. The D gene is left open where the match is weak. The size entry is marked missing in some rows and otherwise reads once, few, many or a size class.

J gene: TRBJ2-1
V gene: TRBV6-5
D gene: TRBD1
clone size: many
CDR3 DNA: TGTGCCAGCAGTTACAACACAGGGGCCCTCAATGAGCAGTTCTTC
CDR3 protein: CASSYNTGALNEQFF

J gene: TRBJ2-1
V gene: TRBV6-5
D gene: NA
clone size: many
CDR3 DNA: TGTGCCAGCAGTTACTACGATTCCTCCTGGGAGCAGTTCTTC
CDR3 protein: CASSYYDSSWEQFF

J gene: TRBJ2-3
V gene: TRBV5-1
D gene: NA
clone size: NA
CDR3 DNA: TGCGCCAGCAGCTTTGACACACCAACAGATACGCAGTATTTT
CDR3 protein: CASSFDTPTDTQYF

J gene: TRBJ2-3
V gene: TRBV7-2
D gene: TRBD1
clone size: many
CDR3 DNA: TGTGCCAGCAGCCAAAAATGGCCCGGGACAGGGCCAGATACGCAGTATTTT
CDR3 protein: CASSQKWPGTGPDTQYF

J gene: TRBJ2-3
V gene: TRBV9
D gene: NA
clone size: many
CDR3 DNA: TGTGCCAGCAGCGGGTCCGTGACAGATACGCAGTATTTT
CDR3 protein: CASSGSVTDTQYF

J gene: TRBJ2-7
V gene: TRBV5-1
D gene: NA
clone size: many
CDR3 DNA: TGCGCCAGCAAGGATCGGGGGACCTACGAGCAGTACTTC
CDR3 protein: CASKDRGTYEQYF

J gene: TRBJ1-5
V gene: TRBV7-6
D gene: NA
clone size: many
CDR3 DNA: TGTGCCAGCAGCTTCGGTCCGAGCGGTCAGCCCCAGCATTTT
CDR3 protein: CASSFGPSGQPQHF

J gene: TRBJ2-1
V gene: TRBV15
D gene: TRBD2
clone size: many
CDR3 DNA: TGTGCCACCAGCGGGAGGCGGGAGTTTAATGAGCAGTTCTTC
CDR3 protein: CATSGRREFNEQFF

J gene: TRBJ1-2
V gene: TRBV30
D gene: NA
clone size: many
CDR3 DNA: TGTGCCTGGAGTTCGCGTAACTATGGCTACACCTTC
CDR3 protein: CAWSSRNYGYTF

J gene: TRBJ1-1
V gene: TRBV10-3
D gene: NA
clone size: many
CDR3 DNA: TGTGCCATCAGTGAGGACCAGAGGTTGAACACTGAAGCTTTCTTT
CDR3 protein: CAISEDQRLNTEAFF

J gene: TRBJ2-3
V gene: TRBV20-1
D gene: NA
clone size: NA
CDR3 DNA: TGCTGCGCGGGCCTGCCTCAGGGCCTCAGAGGCACGCAGTATTTT
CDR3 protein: CCAGLPQGLRGTQYF

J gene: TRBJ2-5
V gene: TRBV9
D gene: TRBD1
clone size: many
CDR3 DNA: TGTGCCAGCAGCGTCGGGACAGCGCAAGAGACCCAGTACTTC
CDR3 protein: CASSVGTAQETQYF

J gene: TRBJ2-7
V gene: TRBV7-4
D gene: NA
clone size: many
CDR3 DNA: TGTGCCAGCAGCTTAGTCCAGCCTCAAAGGTACGAGCAGTACTTC
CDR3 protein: CASSLVQPQRYEQYF

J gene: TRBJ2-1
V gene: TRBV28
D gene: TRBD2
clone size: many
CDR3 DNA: TGTGCCAGCCGGCGGGGGGGGCAGTTCTTC
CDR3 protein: CASRRGGQFF

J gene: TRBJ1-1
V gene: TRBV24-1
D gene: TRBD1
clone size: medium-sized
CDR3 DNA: TGTGCCACCAGTGATACTCGGACAGGAGACACTGAAGCTTTCTTT
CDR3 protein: CATSDTRTGDTEAFF

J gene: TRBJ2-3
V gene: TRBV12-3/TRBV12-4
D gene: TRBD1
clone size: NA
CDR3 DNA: TGTGCCAGCAGCCCTGGACAGGGGATCTTCACAGATACGCAGTATTTT
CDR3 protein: CASSPGQGIFTDTQYF

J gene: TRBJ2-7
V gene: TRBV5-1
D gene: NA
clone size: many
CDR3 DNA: TGCGCCAGCAGCGTCACAGGTAGTACCGAGCAGTACTTC
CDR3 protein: CASSVTGSTEQYF

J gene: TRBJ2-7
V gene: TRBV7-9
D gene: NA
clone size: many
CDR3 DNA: TGTGCCAGCAGCTCCCCCGGGCATAGTGGCGAGCAGTACTTC
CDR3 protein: CASSSPGHSGEQYF

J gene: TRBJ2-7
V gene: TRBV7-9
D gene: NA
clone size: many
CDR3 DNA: TGTGCCAGCAGCTTAGTTGGCAGGGCTGAAGAGCAGTACTTC
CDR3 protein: CASSLVGRAEEQYF

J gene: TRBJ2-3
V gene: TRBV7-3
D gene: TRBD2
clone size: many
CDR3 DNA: TGTGCCAGCAGCTACTTAGCGGGCCCAGATACGCAGTATTTT
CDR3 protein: CASSYLAGPDTQYF

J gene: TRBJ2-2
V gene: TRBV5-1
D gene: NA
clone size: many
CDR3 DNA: TGCGCCAGCAGCTTGCCCCGTAGAGGCCACGGGGAGCTGTTTTTT
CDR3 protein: CASSLPRRGHGELFF

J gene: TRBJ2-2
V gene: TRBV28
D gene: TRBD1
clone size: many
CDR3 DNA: TGTGCCAGCAGTTTATCTGTGACAGGGGGGTACACCGGGGAGCTGTTTTTT
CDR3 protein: CASSLSVTGGYTGELFF

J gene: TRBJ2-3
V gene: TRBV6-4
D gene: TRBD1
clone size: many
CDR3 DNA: TGTGCCAGCACATCGGACAGGGACGTCGTTTTATACACAGATACGCAGTATTTT
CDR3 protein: CASTSDRDVVLYTDTQYF

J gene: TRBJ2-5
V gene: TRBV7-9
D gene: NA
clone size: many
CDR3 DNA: TGTGCCAGCAGGAACCGGGAGATAGAGACCCAGTACTTC
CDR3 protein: CASRNREIETQYF

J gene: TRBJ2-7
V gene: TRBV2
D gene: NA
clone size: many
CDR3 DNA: TGTGCCAGCAGTGAGGAGGGATTCATATACGAGCAGTACTTC
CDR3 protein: CASSEEGFIYEQYF

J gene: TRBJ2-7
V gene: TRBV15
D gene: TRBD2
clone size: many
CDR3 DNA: TGTGCCACCAGCAGAGGGAGAGCGGGAGACTACGAGCAGTACTTC
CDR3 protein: CATSRGRAGDYEQYF

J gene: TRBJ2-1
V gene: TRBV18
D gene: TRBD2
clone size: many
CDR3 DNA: TGTGCCAGCTCACCCACTAGCGGGCCATACAATGAGCAGTTCTTC
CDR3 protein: CASSPTSGPYNEQFF

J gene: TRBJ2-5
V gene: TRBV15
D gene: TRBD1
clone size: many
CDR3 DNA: TGTGCCACCAGCGGGGGACAGGCAGGAGAGACCCAGTACTTC
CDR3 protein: CATSGGQAGETQYF

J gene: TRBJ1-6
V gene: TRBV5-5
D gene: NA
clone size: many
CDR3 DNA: TGTGCCAGCAGCTTGCGCGGTCAATCGCGTAATAATTCACCCCTCCACTTT
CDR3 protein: CASSLRGQSRNNSPLHF

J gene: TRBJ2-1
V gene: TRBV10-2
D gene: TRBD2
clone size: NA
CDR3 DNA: TGCGCCAGCAGTGAGTCCCCGCGACTAGCGGGGGGTCACAATGAGCAGTTCTTC
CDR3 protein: CASSESPRLAGGHNEQFF

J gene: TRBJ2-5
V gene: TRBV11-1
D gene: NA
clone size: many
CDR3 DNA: TGTGCCAGCAGCTCAGGGAAACAGACCCAGTACTTC
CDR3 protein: CASSSGKQTQYF

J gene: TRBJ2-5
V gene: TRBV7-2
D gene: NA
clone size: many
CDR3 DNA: TGTGCCAGCAGCCGCGGGGCCAAAGAGACCCAGTACTTC
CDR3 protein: CASSRGAKETQYF

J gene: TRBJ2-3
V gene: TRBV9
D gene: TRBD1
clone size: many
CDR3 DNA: TGTGCCAGCAGCGCGAAGGGGGCTGGAGATACGCAGTATTTT
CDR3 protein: CASSAKGAGDTQYF

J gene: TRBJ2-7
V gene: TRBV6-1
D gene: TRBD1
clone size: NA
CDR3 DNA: TGTGCCAGCAGGCTGGGACAGGGCTCCTACGAGCAGTACTTC
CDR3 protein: CASRLGQGSYEQYF

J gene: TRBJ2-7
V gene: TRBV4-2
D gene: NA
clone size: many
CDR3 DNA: TGTGCCAGCAGCCTATTTACTCCGGGACAACTTACCTACGAGCAGTACTTC
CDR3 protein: CASSLFTPGQLTYEQYF

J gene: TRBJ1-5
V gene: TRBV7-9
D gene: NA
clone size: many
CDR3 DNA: TGTGCCAGCAGCTTAGGAGGGGCATATAGCAATCAGCCCCAGCATTTT
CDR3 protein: CASSLGGAYSNQPQHF